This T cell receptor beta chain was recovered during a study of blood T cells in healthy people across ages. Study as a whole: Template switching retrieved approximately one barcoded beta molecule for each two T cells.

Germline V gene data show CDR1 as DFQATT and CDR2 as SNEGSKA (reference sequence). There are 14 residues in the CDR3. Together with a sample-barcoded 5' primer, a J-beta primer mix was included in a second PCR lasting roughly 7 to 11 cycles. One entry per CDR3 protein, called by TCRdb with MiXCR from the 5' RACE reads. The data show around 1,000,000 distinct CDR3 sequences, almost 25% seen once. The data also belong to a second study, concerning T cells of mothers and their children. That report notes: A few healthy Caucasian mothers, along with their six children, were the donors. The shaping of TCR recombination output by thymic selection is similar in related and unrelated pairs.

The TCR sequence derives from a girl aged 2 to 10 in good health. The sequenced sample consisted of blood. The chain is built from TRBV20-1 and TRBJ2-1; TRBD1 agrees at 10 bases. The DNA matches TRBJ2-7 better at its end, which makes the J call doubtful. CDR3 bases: TGCAGTGCCATAACCGGGACAGGGGACTACGAGCAGTACTTC. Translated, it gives CSAITGTGDYEQYF.